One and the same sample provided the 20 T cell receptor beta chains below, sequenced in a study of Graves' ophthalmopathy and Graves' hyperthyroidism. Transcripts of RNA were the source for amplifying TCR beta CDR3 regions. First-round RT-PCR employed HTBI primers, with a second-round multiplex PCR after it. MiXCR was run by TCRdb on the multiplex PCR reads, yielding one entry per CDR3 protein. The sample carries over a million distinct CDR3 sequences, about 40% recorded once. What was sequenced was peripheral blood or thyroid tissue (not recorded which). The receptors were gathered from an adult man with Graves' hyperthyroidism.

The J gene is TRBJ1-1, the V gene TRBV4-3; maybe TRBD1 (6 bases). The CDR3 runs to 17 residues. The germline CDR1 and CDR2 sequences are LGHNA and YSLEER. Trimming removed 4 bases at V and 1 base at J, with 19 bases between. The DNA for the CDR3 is TGCGCCAGCAGCCCGACAGGCGTCTTGACTCCGAACACTGAAGCTTTCTTT. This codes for CASSPTGVLTPNTEAFF.

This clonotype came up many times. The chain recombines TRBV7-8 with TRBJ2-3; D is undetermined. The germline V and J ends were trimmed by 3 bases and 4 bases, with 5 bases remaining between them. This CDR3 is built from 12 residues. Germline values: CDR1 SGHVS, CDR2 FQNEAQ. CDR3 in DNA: TGTGCCAGCAGCTTGATCCCAGATACGCAGTATTTT. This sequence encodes CASSLIPDTQYF.

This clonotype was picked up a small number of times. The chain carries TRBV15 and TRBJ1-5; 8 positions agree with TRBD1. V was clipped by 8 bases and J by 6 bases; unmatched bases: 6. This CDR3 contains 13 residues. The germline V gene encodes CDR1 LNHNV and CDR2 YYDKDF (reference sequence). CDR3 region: CATAQGAGQPQHF. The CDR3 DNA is TGTGCCACCGCGCAGGGGGCTGGTCAGCCCCAGCATTTT.

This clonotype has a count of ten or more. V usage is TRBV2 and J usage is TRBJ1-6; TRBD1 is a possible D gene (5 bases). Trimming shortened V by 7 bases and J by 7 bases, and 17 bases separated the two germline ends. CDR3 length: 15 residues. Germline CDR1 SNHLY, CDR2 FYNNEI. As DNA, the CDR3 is TGTGCCAGCACCCGAGGGGCGGCGGAGAATTCACCCCTCCACTTT. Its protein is CASTRGAAENSPLHF.

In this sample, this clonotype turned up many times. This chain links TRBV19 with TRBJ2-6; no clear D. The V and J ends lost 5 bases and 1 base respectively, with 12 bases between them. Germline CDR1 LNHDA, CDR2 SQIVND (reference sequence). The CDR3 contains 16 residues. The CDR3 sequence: CASSFVPTSGANVLTF. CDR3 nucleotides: TGTGCCAGTAGTTTCGTCCCAACTTCTGGGGCCAACGTCCTGACTTTC.

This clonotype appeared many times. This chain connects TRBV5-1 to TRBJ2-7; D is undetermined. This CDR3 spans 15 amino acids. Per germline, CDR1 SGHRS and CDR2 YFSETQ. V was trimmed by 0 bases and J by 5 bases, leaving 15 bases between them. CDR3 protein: CASSLADGVGDEQYF. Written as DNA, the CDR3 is TGCGCCAGCAGCTTGGCCGATGGGGTAGGTGACGAGCAGTACTTC. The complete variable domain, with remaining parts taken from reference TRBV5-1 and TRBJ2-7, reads KAGVTQTPRYLIKTRGQQVTLSCSPISGHRSVSWYQQTPGQGLQFLFEYFSETQRNKGNFPGRFSGRQFSNSRSEMNVSTLELGDSALYLCASSLADGVGDEQYFGPGTRLTVT.

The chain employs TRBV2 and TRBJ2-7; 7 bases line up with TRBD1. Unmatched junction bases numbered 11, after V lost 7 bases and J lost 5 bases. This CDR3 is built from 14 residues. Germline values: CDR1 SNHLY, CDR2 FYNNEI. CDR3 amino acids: CASTLQGLEDEQYF. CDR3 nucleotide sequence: TGTGCCAGCACCCTACAGGGGCTCGAGGACGAGCAGTACTTC.

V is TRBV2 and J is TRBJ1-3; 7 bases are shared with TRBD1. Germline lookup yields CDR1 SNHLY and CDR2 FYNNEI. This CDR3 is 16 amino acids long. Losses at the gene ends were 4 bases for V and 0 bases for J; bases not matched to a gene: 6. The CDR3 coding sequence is TGTGCCAGCAGTGCCGGGACAGCTAGCTCTGGAAACACCATATATTTT. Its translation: CASSAGTASSGNTIYF.

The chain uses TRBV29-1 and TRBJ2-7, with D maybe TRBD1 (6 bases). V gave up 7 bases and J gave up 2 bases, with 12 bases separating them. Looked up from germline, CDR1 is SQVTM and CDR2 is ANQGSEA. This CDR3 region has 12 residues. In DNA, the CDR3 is TGCAGCGGACAGGCCGGAACCTACGAGCAGTACTTC. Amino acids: CSGQAGTYEQYF.

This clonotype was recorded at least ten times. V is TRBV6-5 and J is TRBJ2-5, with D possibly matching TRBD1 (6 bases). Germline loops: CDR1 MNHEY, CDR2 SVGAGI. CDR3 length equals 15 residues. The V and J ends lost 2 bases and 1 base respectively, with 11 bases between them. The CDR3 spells CASSYGGQLQETQYF. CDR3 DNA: TGTGCCAGCAGTTACGGAGGACAGCTCCAAGAGACCCAGTACTTC.

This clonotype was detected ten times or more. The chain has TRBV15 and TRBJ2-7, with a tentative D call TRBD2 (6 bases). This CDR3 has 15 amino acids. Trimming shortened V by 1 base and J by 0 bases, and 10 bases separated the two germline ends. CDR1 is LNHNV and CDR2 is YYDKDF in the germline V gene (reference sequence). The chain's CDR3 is CATSRGGDGSYEQYF. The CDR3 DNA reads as TGTGCCACCAGCAGAGGCGGGGACGGCTCCTACGAGCAGTACTTC.

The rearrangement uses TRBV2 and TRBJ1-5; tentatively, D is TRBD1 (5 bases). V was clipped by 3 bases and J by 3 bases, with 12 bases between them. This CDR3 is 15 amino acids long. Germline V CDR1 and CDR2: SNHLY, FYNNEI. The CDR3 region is CASSEWSGNNQPQHF. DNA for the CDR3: TGTGCCAGCAGTGAGTGGTCAGGGAACAATCAGCCCCAGCATTTT.

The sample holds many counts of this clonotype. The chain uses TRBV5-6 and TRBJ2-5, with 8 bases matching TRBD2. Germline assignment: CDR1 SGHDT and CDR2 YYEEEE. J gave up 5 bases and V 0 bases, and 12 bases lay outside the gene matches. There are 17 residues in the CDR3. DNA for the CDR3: TGTGCCAGCAGCTTGGTGGGTCGGGGGGGCATTCAGGAGACCCAGTACTTC. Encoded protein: CASSLVGRGGIQETQYF.

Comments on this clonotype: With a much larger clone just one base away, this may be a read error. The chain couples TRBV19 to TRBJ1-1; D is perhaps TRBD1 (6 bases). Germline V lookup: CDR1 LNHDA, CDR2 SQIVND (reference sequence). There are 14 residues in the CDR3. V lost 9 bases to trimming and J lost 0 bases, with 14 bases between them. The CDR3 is CASSAGAVNTEAFF. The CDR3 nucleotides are TGTGCCAGCAGCGCAGGGGCAGTGAACACTGAAGCTTTCTTT.

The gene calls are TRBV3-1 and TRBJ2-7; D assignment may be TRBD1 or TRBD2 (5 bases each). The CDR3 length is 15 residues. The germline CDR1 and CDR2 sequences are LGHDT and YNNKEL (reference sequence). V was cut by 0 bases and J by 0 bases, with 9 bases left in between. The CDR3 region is CASSQETGTSYEQYF. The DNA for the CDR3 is TGTGCCAGCAGCCAAGAAACCGGGACCTCCTACGAGCAGTACTTC.

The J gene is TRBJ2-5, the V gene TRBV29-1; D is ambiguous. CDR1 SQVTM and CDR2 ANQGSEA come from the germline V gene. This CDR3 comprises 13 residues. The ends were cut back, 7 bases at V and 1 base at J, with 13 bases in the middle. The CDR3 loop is CSAGRSTQETQYF. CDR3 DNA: TGCAGCGCCGGACGGTCGACCCAAGAGACCCAGTACTTC. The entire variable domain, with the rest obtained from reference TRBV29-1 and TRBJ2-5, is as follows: SAVISQKPSRDICQRGTSLTIQCQVDSQVTMMFWYRQQPGQSLTLIATANQGSEATYESGFVIDKFPISRPNLTFSTLTVSNMSPEDSSIYLCSAGRSTQETQYFGPGTRLLVL.

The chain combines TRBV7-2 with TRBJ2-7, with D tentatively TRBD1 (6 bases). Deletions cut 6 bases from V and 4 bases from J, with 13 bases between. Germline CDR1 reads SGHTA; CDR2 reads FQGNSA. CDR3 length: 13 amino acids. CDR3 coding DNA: TGTGCCAGCAGGGACAGCCGGGAATACGAGCAGTACTTC. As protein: CASRDSREYEQYF.

This chain's CDR3 is CASSTQGGLGPGMNTEAFF. CDR3 nucleotide sequence: TGTGCCAGCAGCACCCAGGGTGGTCTCGGGCCAGGGATGAACACTGAAGCTTTCTTT. The chain joins TRBV7-2 to TRBJ1-1, with D possibly TRBD1 on 5 matching bases. CDR3 size: 19 residues. The ends were cut back, 5 bases at V and 0 bases at J, with 25 bases in the middle. Germline CDR1 is SGHTA and CDR2 is FQGNSA. Drawing the rest from reference TRBV7-2 and TRBJ1-1, the complete variable domain is GAGVSQSPSNKVTEKGKDVELRCDPISGHTALYWYRQSLGQGLEFLIYFQGNSAPDKSGLPSDRFSAERTGGSVSTLTIQRTQQEDSAVYLCASSTQGGLGPGMNTEAFFGQGTRLTVV.

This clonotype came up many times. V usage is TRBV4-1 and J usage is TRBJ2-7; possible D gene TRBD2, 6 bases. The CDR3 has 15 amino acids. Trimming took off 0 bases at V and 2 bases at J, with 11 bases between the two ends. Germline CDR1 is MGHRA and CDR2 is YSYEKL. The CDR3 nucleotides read TGCGCCAGCAGCCAAGATTGGGAGGACACCTACGAGCAGTACTTC. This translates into CASSQDWEDTYEQYF.

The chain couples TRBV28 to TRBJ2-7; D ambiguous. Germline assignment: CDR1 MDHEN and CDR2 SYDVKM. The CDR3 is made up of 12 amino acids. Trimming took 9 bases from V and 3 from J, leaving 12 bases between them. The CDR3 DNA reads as TGTGCCAGTCAGATGGGGTACTACGAGCAGTACTTC. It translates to CASQMGYYEQYF. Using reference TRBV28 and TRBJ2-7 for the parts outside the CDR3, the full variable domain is DVKVTQSSRYLVKRTGEKVFLECVQDMDHENMFWYRQDPGLGLRLIYFSYDVKMKEKGDIPEGYSVSREKKERFSLILESASTNQTSMYLCASQMGYYEQYFGPGTRLTVT.